The rows below give T cell receptor beta chains drawn from one sample of a study of blood T cell repertoires in COVID-19. The assay was immunoSEQ multiplex PCR, and TCRdb's table has in-frame clones only and misses some. Among a few hundred thousand clones, around 90% were seen once, and the ten largest hold approximately 14%. The sequenced material came from PBMCs or T cells enriched from blood (not recorded which). Receptors were obtained from a woman aged 45-65 years with acute COVID-19. Both conserved end residues are part of each CDR3. A D gene is named only where the DNA matches it firmly. Clone size, where shown, is once, few, many, or a class for clones that have expanded.

j_call	clone_size	v_call	d_call	cdr3_aa	cdr3_nt
TRBJ1-5	.	TRBV28	.	CASSILRGSVQPQHF	TGTGCCAGCAGCATCCTCCGGGGGAGTGTTCAGCCCCAGCATTTT
TRBJ2-3	.	TRBV2	TRBD2	CASSELAGGRSTDTQYF	TGTGCCAGCAGTGAACTAGCGGGAGGTAGGAGCACAGATACGCAGTATTTT
TRBJ1-1	few	TRBV30	.	CAWSILLRTEAFF	TGTGCCTGGAGTATTCTCTTGAGGACTGAAGCTTTCTTT
TRBJ2-7	few	TRBV5-1	TRBD1	CASSLGQGAFEQYF	TGCGCCAGCAGCTTGGGACAGGGGGCTTTCGAGCAGTACTTC
TRBJ2-5	.	TRBV28	.	CASTLPTGTQETQYF	TGTGCCAGCACTCTCCCGACAGGTACCCAAGAGACCCAGTACTTC
TRBJ2-3	.	TRBV30	TRBD2	CAWSKGGGLGTDTQYF	TGTGCCTGGAGTAAAGGCGGGGGGCTGGGCACAGATACGCAGTATTTT
TRBJ1-6	.	TRBV20-1	.	CSASMPGINSPLHF	TGCAGTGCTAGTATGCCAGGGATTAATTCACCCCTCCACTTT
TRBJ2-3	.	TRBV3-1/TRBV3-2	TRBD2	CASSQVLAGLDTQYF	TGTGCCAGCAGCCAAGTTCTAGCGGGATTGGATACGCAGTATTTT
TRBJ2-7	.	TRBV6-5	TRBD2	CASSYSGTSDEQYF	TGTGCCAGCAGTTACTCCGGGACTAGTGACGAGCAGTACTTC
TRBJ2-1	.	TRBV6-5	.	CASSTGYNEQFF	TGTGCCAGCTCTACAGGGTACAATGAGCAGTTCTTC
TRBJ2-1	.	TRBV12-2	.	CASRLVCSGGSEQFF	TGTGCAAGTCGCTTAGTATGTAGCGGAGGTAGTGAGCAGTTCTTC
TRBJ1-1	.	TRBV24-1	.	CATYDFNTEAFF	TGTGCCACCTACGACTTTAACACTGAAGCTTTCTTT
TRBJ1-6	.	TRBV6-5	.	CASSYSNRNNSPLHF	TGTGCCAGCAGTTACTCGAACAGGAACAATTCACCCCTCCACTTT
TRBJ1-3	.	TRBV28	.	CASGTANTIYF	TGTGCCAGCGGGACTGCAAACACCATATATTTT
TRBJ2-7	.	TRBV13	TRBD2	CASSLAIREASSYEQYF	TGTGCCAGCAGCTTAGCTATCCGGGAGGCGTCCTCCTACGAGCAGTACTTC
TRBJ2-5	once	TRBV7-3	TRBD1	CASSMTGRGVGTQYF	TGTGCCAGCAGCATGACAGGGCGAGGGGTGGGGACCCAGTACTTC
TRBJ1-2	once	TRBV19	.	CASSIPASYYGYTF	TGTGCCAGTAGTATCCCTGCGTCCTACTATGGCTACACCTTC
TRBJ2-7	.	TRBV9	.	CASIHISYEQYF	TGTGCCAGCATACACATCTCCTACGAGCAGTACTTC
TRBJ1-5	.	TRBV18	.	CASSPLDTYSNQPQHF	TGTGCCAGCTCACCACTAGACACGTATAGCAATCAGCCCCAGCATTTT
TRBJ2-7	.	TRBV5-6	.	CASSLMSYEQYF	TGTGCCAGCAGCTTGATGAGCTACGAGCAGTACTTC
TRBJ2-3	.	TRBV27	.	CASTHDLRGGGTDTQYF	TGTGCCAGCACCCACGATTTGAGGGGAGGAGGCACAGATACGCAGTATTTT